The rows below give T cell receptor beta chains drawn from one sample of a study of cytomegalovirus exposure and HLA in healthy donors. The table came from immunoSEQ multiplex PCR; TCRdb's copy has only in-frame clones and leaves some out. The table lists around 160,000 clones, 60% to 80% of them singletons. Sequencing was done on a sample of PBMCs. These receptors all come from a woman in her 40s in good health and CMV-seropositive. The CDR3 runs from the conserved cysteine through the conserved F or W. The D gene is left open where the match is weak. Clone size appears in some rows only: once, few, many, or a class for an expanded clone.

>12|TRBJ1-4|.|.|TRBV30
CASGGPNEKLFF
TGTGCCTCGGGGGGGCCTAATGAAAAACTGTTTTTT
>14|TRBJ1-5|.|.|TRBV19
CASSARGGNQPQHF
TGTGCCAGTAGTGCCCGGGGAGGCAATCAGCCCCAGCATTTT
>13|TRBJ1-6|.|.|TRBV30
CAWTESYNSPLHF
TGTGCCTGGACAGAATCCTATAATTCACCCCTCCACTTT
>14|TRBJ2-7|TRBD2|.|TRBV15
CATRGWREGNEQYF
TGTGCCACCAGGGGGTGGCGGGAGGGCAACGAGCAGTACTTC
>16|TRBJ1-2|TRBD1|.|TRBV5-1
CASMREGSGTVSGYTF
TGCGCCAGCATGCGCGAAGGATCCGGGACAGTAAGTGGCTACACCTTC
>15|TRBJ2-3|.|.|TRBV9
CASSVDAGSTDTQYF
TGTGCCAGCAGCGTAGATGCGGGCAGCACAGATACGCAGTATTTT
>18|TRBJ2-2|TRBD1|.|TRBV7-2
CASSTSLGQALNTGELFF
TGTGCCAGCAGCACCAGTCTGGGACAGGCGTTAAACACCGGGGAGCTGTTTTTT
>16|TRBJ2-7|TRBD1|.|TRBV5-6
CASSRIGTGRSYEQYF
TGTGCCAGCAGCCGTATCGGGACAGGGAGGAGCTACGAGCAGTACTTC
>14|TRBJ1-5|TRBD1|.|TRBV19
CASQTGLGNQPQHF
TGTGCCAGTCAGACAGGGCTCGGCAATCAGCCCCAGCATTTT
>16|TRBJ2-5|TRBD2|.|TRBV5-1
CASSGTSGTRVGAQYF
TGCGCCAGCAGCGGAACTAGCGGAACACGGGTTGGGGCCCAGTACTTC
>13|TRBJ2-1|TRBD1|.|TRBV11-3
CASSRDSDNEQFF
TGTGCCAGCAGCCGGGACAGCGACAATGAGCAGTTCTTC
>13|TRBJ1-2|.|.|TRBV29-1
CSVAIGGGTGYTF
TGCAGCGTCGCGATTGGGGGGGGAACTGGCTACACCTTC
>16|TRBJ2-5|TRBD2|.|TRBV5-1
CASSLGSGINQETQYF
TGCGCCAGCAGCTTGGGTAGCGGGATAAACCAAGAGACCCAGTACTTC
>14|TRBJ1-2|TRBD1|medium-sized|TRBV4-3
CASSQVQGDYGYTF
TGCGCCAGCAGCCAAGTACAGGGGGACTATGGCTACACCTTC
>14|TRBJ2-2|.|.|TRBV5-1
CASSLGQNTGELFF
TGCGCCAGCAGCCTCGGACAGAACACCGGGGAGCTGTTTTTT
>15|TRBJ2-1|TRBD2|few|TRBV11-2
CASSSGLADYNEQFF
TGTGCCAGCAGCTCGGGACTAGCGGACTACAATGAGCAGTTCTTC
>14|TRBJ1-4|.|.|TRBV30
CAWGRDGVNEKLFF
TGTGCCTGGGGGAGGGACGGAGTTAATGAAAAACTGTTTTTT
>16|TRBJ1-4|TRBD1|.|TRBV5-1
CASSLRPQGADEKLFF
TGCGCCAGCAGCTTGCGCCCACAGGGGGCGGATGAAAAACTGTTTTTT
>15|TRBJ2-7|TRBD2|once|TRBV7-2
CASSLALGGRSEQYF
TGTGCCAGCAGCTTAGCGCTAGGCGGGAGGAGCGAGCAGTACTTC
>16|TRBJ1-1|.|once|TRBV4-1
CASSPLMAGPNTEAFF
TGCGCCAGCAGCCCCCTCATGGCAGGGCCAAACACTGAAGCTTTCTTT
>11|TRBJ2-7|TRBD2|.|TRBV28
CASSLLGGKYF
TGTGCCAGCAGTTTATTGGGGGGGAAGTACTTC
>14|TRBJ2-1|TRBD1|.|TRBV18
CASLPRTGVNEQFF
TGTGCCAGCCTACCCAGGACAGGGGTTAATGAGCAGTTCTTC
>14|TRBJ2-3|TRBD1|.|TRBV29-1
CSVLRGLGTDTQYF
TGCAGCGTCCTCAGGGGGCTCGGCACAGATACGCAGTATTTT
>15|TRBJ2-7|TRBD2|once|TRBV5-1
CASGPLAGVSGEQYF
TGCGCCAGCGGCCCACTAGCGGGAGTATCCGGAGAGCAGTACTTC
>13|TRBJ1-2|.|few|TRBV28
CASTLTGYYGYTF
TGTGCCAGCACCCTTACAGGGTACTATGGCTACACCTTC
>16|TRBJ2-1|TRBD1|.|TRBV7-3
CASSKGSGGLVNEQFF
TGTGCCAGCAGTAAAGGCTCAGGGGGTTTAGTGAATGAGCAGTTCTTC
>15|TRBJ1-6|.|few|TRBV30
CACPPDGALNSPLHF
TGTGCCTGCCCTCCTGATGGGGCCCTTAATTCACCCCTCCACTTT
>18|TRBJ1-5|TRBD1|.|TRBV27
CASSLSPGQGFSVQPQHF
TGTGCCAGCAGTTTATCCCCGGGACAGGGATTTTCTGTTCAGCCCCAGCATTTT
>17|TRBJ2-2|TRBD2|.|TRBV10-3
CAISEFRAGGITGELFF
TGTGCCATCAGTGAATTTAGGGCGGGAGGTATCACCGGGGAGCTGTTTTTT
>15|TRBJ1-5|.|.|TRBV6-5
CASSYSGGADQPQHF
TGTGCCAGCAGTTACTCCGGGGGGGCGGATCAGCCCCAGCATTTT
>14|TRBJ1-5|TRBD1|.|TRBV30
CAWSTGGAGQPQHF
TGTGCCTGGAGTACAGGGGGCGCGGGGCAGCCCCAGCATTTT